This T cell receptor beta chain was recovered during a study of early T cells in non-severe SARS-CoV-2 infection. The CDR3 loop spans 15 amino acids. Germline V gene sequence: CDR1 MDHEN, CDR2 SYDVKM. With 4 bases clipped from V and 4 bases from J, the junction kept 4 bases outside the gene matches. TCRdb reprocessed the 5' RACE reads with MiXCR, giving one entry per CDR3 protein. The data contain 95,000 to 100,000 distinct CDR3 sequences, less than 15% of them singletons. This clonotype showed up just a few times. Sequences were obtained from whole blood. The origin of this receptor is an adult who was a healthcare worker with PCR-confirmed SARS-CoV-2 infection or an uninfected control (not recorded which). This chain uses TRBV28 with TRBJ2-2, with 9 bases that match TRBD1. CDR3: CASSWDREGTGELFF. CDR3 coding DNA: TGTGCCAGCAGTTGGGACAGGGAAGGCACCGGGGAGCTGTTTTTT.